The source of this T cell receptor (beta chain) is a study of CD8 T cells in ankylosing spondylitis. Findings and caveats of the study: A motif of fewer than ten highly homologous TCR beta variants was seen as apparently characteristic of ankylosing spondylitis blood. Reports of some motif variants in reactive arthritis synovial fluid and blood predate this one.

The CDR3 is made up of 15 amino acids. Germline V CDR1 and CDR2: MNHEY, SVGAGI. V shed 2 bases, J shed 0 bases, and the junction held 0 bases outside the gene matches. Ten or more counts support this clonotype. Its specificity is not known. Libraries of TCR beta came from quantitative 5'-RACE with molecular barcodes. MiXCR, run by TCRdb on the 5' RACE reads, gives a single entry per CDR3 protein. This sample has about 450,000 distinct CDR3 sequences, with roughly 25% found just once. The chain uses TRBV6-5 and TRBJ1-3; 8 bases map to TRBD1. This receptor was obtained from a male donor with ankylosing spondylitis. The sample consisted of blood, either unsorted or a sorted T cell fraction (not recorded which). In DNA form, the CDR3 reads TGTGCCAGCAGTTACGGACAGGGCTCTGGAAACACCATATATTTT. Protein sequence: CASSYGQGSGNTIYF.